These 8 T cell receptor beta chains originate from one sample sequenced in a study of T-cell memory formation after mild COVID-19 (dated by TCRdb to the early 2020s). The library relied on 5' RACE. The reads were generated on an Illumina NovaSeq 6000. TCRdb handled the public reads itself, with Q25 trimming in fastp and clone calling in MiXCR, and kept productive beta chains. A single entry per CDR3 protein holds the most common genes and DNA from its merged rows. The sample has 300,000 to 400,000 distinct CDR3 sequences on record, over 10% of them singletons. 20% to 25% of the sample is in the top ten clones. The sample was PBMCs or a T cell subset sorted from them (not recorded which). Every receptor here comes from a young man who had mild COVID-19 (a few samples of this study predate the infection). The sample titles of this study are shuffled in the database, so cell type and time point are left out; the donor was told from shared clones.

The V and J genes are TRBV2 and TRBJ2-1; D unclear. Germline loops: CDR1 SNHLY, CDR2 FYNNEI. The CDR3 consists of 18 residues. Between the trimmed V and J ends, which lost 2 bases and 1 base, there was a span of 18 bases. For the CDR3, the DNA is TGTGCCAGCAGTGAAATGGTGTATTTTAGGTTTTCCTACAATGAGCAGTTCTTC. Protein sequence: CASSEMVYFRFSYNEQFF.

This clonotype was detected only a few times. The chain recombines TRBV18 with TRBJ2-7, with D maybe TRBD1 (5 bases). With 6 bases removed from V and 4 bases from J, the gap between germline ends came to 16 bases. CDR1 and CDR2 from the germline V gene are KGHSH and LQKENI. The CDR3 covers 14 residues. CDR3 residues: CASSQWGNRYEQYV. The CDR3 coding sequence is TGTGCCAGCTCTCAGTGGGGCAACAGGTACGAGCAGTACGTC.

V gene TRBV4-3 combines with J gene TRBJ1-4; 9 positions agree with TRBD1. The CDR3 loop spans 17 amino acids. V was pared by 0 bases and J by 7 bases, with 9 bases of the junction left unmatched. Looked up from germline, CDR1 is LGHNA and CDR2 is YSLEER. The CDR3 loop is CASSQDRYRGPSEKLFF. As DNA, the CDR3 is TGCGCCAGCAGCCAAGATCGGTACAGGGGGCCTAGTGAAAAACTGTTTTTT.

This clonotype was seen ten or more times. The V call is TRBV7-2, the J call TRBJ2-1, with 7 nucleotides matching TRBD2. The CDR3 is made up of 15 amino acids. With 1 base clipped from V and 3 bases from J, the junction kept 3 bases outside the gene matches. Germline V gene lookup returns CDR1 SGHTA and CDR2 FQGNSA. CDR3 DNA: TGTGCCAGCAGCTTAGTGGCTAGCGGCTACAATGAGCAGTTCTTC. It encodes CASSLVASGYNEQFF.

This clonotype has only a few counts. The V call is TRBV12-3 or TRBV12-4, the J call TRBJ1-5, with D uncertain. Trimming took 6 bases from V and 1 from J, leaving 7 bases between them. This CDR3 has 13 residues. The CDR3 loop reads CASRDQSNQPQHF. DNA for the CDR3: TGTGCCAGCAGGGACCAAAGCAATCAGCCCCAGCATTTT.

This clonotype came up many times. The rearrangement uses TRBV7-2 and TRBJ2-7; 10 bases match TRBD1. The CDR3 has 15 amino acids. Germline CDR1 is SGHTA and CDR2 is FQGNSA. After removal of 5 bases from V and 4 bases from J, the junction contained 8 bases not matched to a gene. This CDR3 reads CASSPGTGVWYEQYF. CDR3 nucleotide sequence: TGTGCCAGCAGCCCAGGGACAGGGGTTTGGTACGAGCAGTACTTC.

This clonotype was counted only a few times. This chain uses TRBV7-3 with TRBJ2-1; 12 bases are a match to TRBD2. The junction had 5 bases not matched to a gene; V was cut back by 5 bases and J by 6 bases. This CDR3 has 15 amino acids. The germline V gene encodes CDR1 SGHTA and CDR2 FQGTGA. In DNA, the CDR3 is TGTGCCAGCAGCACCGGGACTAGCGGGTCCAATGAGCAGTTCTTC. Protein sequence: CASSTGTSGSNEQFF.

The table lists this clonotype with a few counts. The V gene is TRBV7-2, the J gene TRBJ1-2; D unclear. Germline assignment: CDR1 SGHTA and CDR2 FQGNSA. The CDR3 runs to 13 residues. Trimming shortened V by 1 base and J by 11 bases, and 14 bases separated the two germline ends. The CDR3 nucleotides are TGTGCCAGCAGCTTAGGCCGGTTGCGAGGTTACACCTTC. This translates into CASSLGRLRGYTF.